This T cell receptor beta chain derives from a study of blood T cell repertoires in COVID-19. About the study: Whether acute or convalescent, the COVID-19 samples came from the United States, Italy and Spain.

Authors' processing steps: How many nucleated cells were present was estimated from reference gene primer amplification. Some clones are missing from TCRdb's copy, which holds only in-frame ones; the method was immunoSEQ multiplex PCR. V, J and clone size are those of that table, while D and trimming were read from the DNA. The sample shows some 130,000 clones, around 80% of them seen only once. Trimming pared 0 bases from V and 1 base from J, leaving 7 bases between. This CDR3 region has 15 residues. Germline assignment: CDR1 LNHNV and CDR2 YYDKDF (reference sequence). This clone was counted between two and nine times.

The source of this sequence is a human donor in a cohort sampled during active COVID-19. The sample consisted of peripheral blood. The gene calls are TRBV15 and TRBJ2-4; unclear D gene. The CDR3 sequence is CATSRDPVAKNIQYF. The CDR3 DNA is TGTGCCACCAGCAGAGATCCAGTGGCCAAAAACATTCAGTACTTC.